The present T cell receptor (beta chain) was sequenced within a study of metastatic and nonmetastatic thyroid tumors (dated by TCRdb to 2018 to 2021). Broadly, across the study: For patients with malignant and with benign thyroid disease, the researchers compared repertoires between peripheral blood samples and tumor or nodule tissue samples. What the authors observed across the whole study: In both blood and tumor samples, malignant tumors were reported to have significantly higher TCR beta diversity than benign nodules.

Remarks on this clone: No cognate antigen has been identified for it. The sample holds no much larger clone one base away, and base qualities are not on file.

The library was built by means of PCR. Sequencer: Illumina HiSeq 4000. The TCR beta-chain CDR3 region of each patient was profiled by high-throughput sequencing. Concerning the study's data processing: CDR3 differences across clinicopathological groups were used to build a classifier for discriminating distant-metastatic papillary thyroid cancer patients. The Shannon index was used to assess repertoire diversity, and the Morisita-Horn index was used to assess tumor-blood repertoire similarity. The public reads were run again by TCRdb, first through fastp at Q25 and then through MiXCR, and only productive beta chains were kept. The V and J calls reflect TCRdb's pipeline rather than the authors' work. This sample holds 7,000 to 10,000 clones; about 30% were observed only once. The leading ten clones occupy around a fifth of the sample. V loses 4 bases of germline sequence and J loses 1 base, and the interval between the two ends is 19 bases. The CDR3 numbers 17 residues from cysteine through phenylalanine. Of the read, only the CDR3 DNA is kept; its 51 bases are in frame from base 1. Reading the germline V gene gives CDR1 LGHNA and CDR2 YNFKEQ.

No patient had received any treatment before thyroid surgery. Using T-cell receptor beta sequencing, the study looked back at clinical samples from patients collected from the early 2010s to the late 2010s. This chain is built from TRBV4-2 and TRBJ2-5, with TRBD2 tentatively as D gene (6 bases match). The sequenced material came from tumor tissue. This sequence was found in a female donor with papillary thyroid cancer or a benign thyroid nodule (not recorded which). Some clones in this sample may be carry-over from other donors' samples. The DNA reads as follows: TGTGCCAGCAGCCCAGGATCGTCGGGACTCATCCAAGAGACCCAGTACTTC. It codes for CASSPGSSGLIQETQYF.